Below are 7 T cell receptor beta chains sequenced from a single sample in a study of T cells in Graves' hyperthyroidism and ophthalmopathy. Using RNA transcripts as the source, TCR beta CDR3 regions were amplified. First-round RT-PCR of the TCR CDR3 relied on the HTBI primer set. Using its own MiXCR run on the multiplex PCR reads, TCRdb lists one record per CDR3 protein. The sample lists a few hundred thousand distinct CDR3 sequences, approximately 18% occurring once. The specimen was blood. Receptors originate from a man between 50 and 59 years old with Graves' ophthalmopathy.

At least ten counts were recorded for this clonotype. The chain is built from TRBV3-1 and TRBJ2-1, with TRBD2 identical over 14 bases. The V and J ends lost 3 bases and 6 bases, in that order; junction bases with no gene match: 7. The CDR3 has 17 amino acids. Germline-derived CDR1 and CDR2 are LGHDT and YNNKEL (reference sequence). CDR3 protein: CASSHRPGTSGSNEQFF. The CDR3, as DNA: TGTGCCAGCAGCCACCGACCCGGGACTAGCGGGAGCAATGAGCAGTTCTTC.

The sample holds a few counts of this clonotype. This chain connects TRBV7-9 to TRBJ1-2; D ambiguous. Trimming stripped 5 bases from V and 1 base from J, with 17 bases between. In germline, CDR1 is SEHNR, CDR2 FQNEAQ (reference sequence). The CDR3 contains 16 residues. CDR3 sequence: CASSLPPSPLNYGYTF. DNA for the CDR3: TGTGCCAGCAGCCTTCCGCCTAGCCCCCTTAACTATGGCTACACCTTC.

The gene calls are TRBV10-2 and TRBJ2-5; D is possibly TRBD1 (6 bases). Looked up from germline, CDR1 is WSHSY and CDR2 is SAAADI. CDR3 length equals 15 residues. The V and J ends lost 2 bases and 6 bases respectively, with 16 bases between them. CDR3 sequence (DNA): TGCGCCAGCAGTGAGATGAGGGGGACGTTGAAGACCCAGTACTTC. It specifies CASSEMRGTLKTQYF.

Note on this clonotype: A much larger clone lies one base from this, so it may be a read error. The gene calls are TRBV6-5 and TRBJ2-1; 8 bases align to TRBD2. In germline, CDR1 is MNHEY, CDR2 SVGAGI. CDR3 length equals 16 residues. The CDR3 nucleotides read TGTGCCAGCAGTTACTCGAGACTAGCGCCCTACAATGAGCAGTCCTTC. Protein sequence: CASSYSRLAPYNEQSF.

In its sample, this clonotype was seen many times. V is TRBV11-1 and J is TRBJ1-1, with 9 nucleotides matching TRBD1. The CDR3 contains 15 residues. The ends lost 5 bases at V and 2 bases at J; junction bases unmatched: 6. CDR1 is SGHAT and CDR2 is FQDESV in the germline V gene (reference sequence). In nucleotides, the CDR3 is TGTGCCAGCAGCCCACAGGGGGCCCTAAACACTGAAGCTTTCTTT. Translated, it gives CASSPQGALNTEAFF.

This clonotype has just a few counts. The V call is TRBV27, the J call TRBJ2-3; no clear D. The CDR3 has 16 amino acids. Germline loops: CDR1 MNHEY, CDR2 SMNVEV (reference sequence). Deletions cut 3 bases from V and 3 bases from J, with 16 bases between. In DNA, the CDR3 is TGTGCCAGCAGTTTTACCCAACCTAGTCGAACAGATACGCAGTATTTT. Protein sequence: CASSFTQPSRTDTQYF.

This clonotype was picked up many times. The J gene is TRBJ2-3, the V gene TRBV20-1, with 11 bases identical to TRBD2. Germline CDR1 reads DFQATT; CDR2 reads SNEGSKA (reference sequence). The CDR3 loop spans 17 amino acids. With 5 bases clipped from V and 0 bases from J, the junction kept 10 bases outside the gene matches. CDR3 loop: CSAPSSSGRASTDTQYF. The DNA for the CDR3 is TGCAGTGCTCCCTCGAGTAGCGGGAGGGCTAGCACAGATACGCAGTATTTT.